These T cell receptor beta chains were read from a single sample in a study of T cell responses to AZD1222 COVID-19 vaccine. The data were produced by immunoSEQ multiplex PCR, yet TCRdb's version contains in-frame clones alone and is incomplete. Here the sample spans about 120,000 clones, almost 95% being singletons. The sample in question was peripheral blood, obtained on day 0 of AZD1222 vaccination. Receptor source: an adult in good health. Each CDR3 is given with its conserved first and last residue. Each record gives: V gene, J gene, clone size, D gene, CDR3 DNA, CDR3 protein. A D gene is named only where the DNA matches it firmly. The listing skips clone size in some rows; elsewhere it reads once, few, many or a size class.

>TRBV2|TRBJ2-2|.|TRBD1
TGTGCCACGGGGACAGGGCGGACCGGGGAGCTGTTTTTT
CATGTGRTGELFF
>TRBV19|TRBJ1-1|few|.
TGTGCCAGTAGTATTGTTAGACAGCCGAACACTGAAGCTTTCTTT
CASSIVRQPNTEAFF
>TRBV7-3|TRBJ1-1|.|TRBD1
TGTGCCAGCAGCTCGACAGGGATGGGCACTGAAGCTTTCTTT
CASSSTGMGTEAFF
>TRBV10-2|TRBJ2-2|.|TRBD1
TGCGCCAGCACTAAGACAGGGAGCACCGGGGAGCTGTTTTTT
CASTKTGSTGELFF
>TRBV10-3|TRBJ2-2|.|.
TGTGCCATCAGTGTCGGCGCGGGCGGGGAGCTGTTTTTT
CAISVGAGGELFF
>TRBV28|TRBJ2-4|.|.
TGTGCCAGCAGTGAAACAGGGCCCGGGGACATTCAGTACTTC
CASSETGPGDIQYF
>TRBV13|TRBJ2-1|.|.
TGTGCCAGCAGCCTCCGGACAACCCAGAAGGGTGAGCAGTTCTTC
CASSLRTTQKGEQFF
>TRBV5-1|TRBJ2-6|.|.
TGCGCCAGCAGCTTCGTGGAATCTGGGGCCAACGTCCTGACTTTC
CASSFVESGANVLTF
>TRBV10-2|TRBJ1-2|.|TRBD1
TGCGCCAGCAGGGAACAGGGGGGATATGGCTACACCTTC
CASREQGGYGYTF
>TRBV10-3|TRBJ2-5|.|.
TGTGCCACCAGGGGCTGGGAAGAGACCCAGTACTTC
CATRGWEETQYF
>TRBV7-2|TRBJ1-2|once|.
TGTGCCAGCAGCCTTGGCACAGCTAACTATGGCTACACCTTC
CASSLGTANYGYTF
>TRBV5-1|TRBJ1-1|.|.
TGCGCCAGCAGCGAGGGCCTGAACACTGAAGCTTTCTTT
CASSEGLNTEAFF
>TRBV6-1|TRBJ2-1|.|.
TGTGCCAGCAGTGAAGCTTGGAATGAGCAGTTCTTC
CASSEAWNEQFF
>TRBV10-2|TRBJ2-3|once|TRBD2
TGCGCCAGCCCGGGACTAGCCTTCCGAGATACGCAGTATTTT
CASPGLAFRDTQYF
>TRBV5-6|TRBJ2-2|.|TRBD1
TGTGCCAGCAGCTTGGAACAGGGGACCGGGGAGCTGTTTTTT
CASSLEQGTGELFF
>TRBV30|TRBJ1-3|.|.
TGTGCCTGGAGTGTAACAGGGTACCCTGGAAACACCATATATTTT
CAWSVTGYPGNTIYF
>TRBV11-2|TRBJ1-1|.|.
TGTGCCAGCAGCTTAGTCGCGGGGAAGGGAGTAGGGAACACTGAAGCTTTCTTT
CASSLVAGKGVGNTEAFF
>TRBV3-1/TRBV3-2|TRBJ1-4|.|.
TGTGCCAGCAGCCAAGACGTGGGGGACAATGAAAAACTGTTTTTT
CASSQDVGDNEKLFF
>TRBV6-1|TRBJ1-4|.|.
TGTGCCAGCAGTGAAATCGGGGCAGCTAATGAAAAACTGTTTTTT
CASSEIGAANEKLFF
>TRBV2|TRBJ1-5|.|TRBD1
TGTGCCAGCAGTCAGGGGGGCAATCAGCCCCAGCATTTT
CASSQGGNQPQHF
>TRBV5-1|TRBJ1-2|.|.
TGCGCCAGCAGCTCACCAGACAGGCAAAGCTATGGCTACACCTTC
CASSSPDRQSYGYTF
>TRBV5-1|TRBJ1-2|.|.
TGCGCCAGCAGCTTGAAGGGCAATGGCTACACCTTC
CASSLKGNGYTF
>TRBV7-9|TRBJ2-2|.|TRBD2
TGTGCCAGCAGCTTCTCCGGGACTAGTAGTGGCACCGGGGAGCTGTTTTTT
CASSFSGTSSGTGELFF
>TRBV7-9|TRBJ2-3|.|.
TGTGCCAGCAGCTTATTTCGGGGGAGCCGCCCAGATACGCAGTATTTT
CASSLFRGSRPDTQYF
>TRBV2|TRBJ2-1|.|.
TGTGCCAGCAGGTCTGTCACGAGGGTCAATGAGCAGTTCTTC
CASRSVTRVNEQFF
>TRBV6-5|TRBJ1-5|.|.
TGTGCCAGCAGTATTGACAGAGATCAGCCCCAGCATTTT
CASSIDRDQPQHF
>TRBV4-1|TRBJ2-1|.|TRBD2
TGCGCCAGCAGCCAAGTAGGGGGACTAGCGGGATCGGTGTTGGGTGAGCAGTTCTTC
CASSQVGGLAGSVLGEQFF
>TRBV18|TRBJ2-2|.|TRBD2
TGTGCCAGCTCTGAGACTAGCGTGACCGGGGAGCTGTTTTTT
CASSETSVTGELFF
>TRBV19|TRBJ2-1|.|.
TGTGCCAGTAGAACAGGGATTAATGAGCAGTTCTTC
CASRTGINEQFF
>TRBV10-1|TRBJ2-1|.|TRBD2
TGCGCCAGCAGTCCCGGTAGCGGGGCGTTCAATGAGCAGTTCTTC
CASSPGSGAFNEQFF
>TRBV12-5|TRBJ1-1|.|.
TGTGCTAGTGGTTTGGTCCTGGGTGTGGTCGAAGCTTTCTTT
CASGLVLGVVEAFF
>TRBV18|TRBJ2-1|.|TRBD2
TGTGCCAGCTCACCTCCCTGGTCCGGGACTAGCGGCCAGGGCGAGCAGTTCTTC
CASSPPWSGTSGQGEQFF
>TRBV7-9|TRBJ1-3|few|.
TGTGCCAGCAGCTTAGTGGGCAATGGAAACACCATATATTTT
CASSLVGNGNTIYF
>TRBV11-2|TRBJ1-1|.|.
TGTGCCAGCAGCTTAATGAGTAATGCTGAAGCTTTCTTT
CASSLMSNAEAFF
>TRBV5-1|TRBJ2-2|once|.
TGCGCCAGCAGCTTAGGGACGACAGTGATCAACACCGGGGAGCTGTTTTTT
CASSLGTTVINTGELFF
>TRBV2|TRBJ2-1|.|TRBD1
TGTGCCAGCAATAGGGGGCCCTACAATGAGCAGTTCTTC
CASNRGPYNEQFF
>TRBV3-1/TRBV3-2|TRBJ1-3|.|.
TGTGCCAGCAGCGGGACTCCCAGCTCTGGAAACACCATATATTTT
CASSGTPSSGNTIYF
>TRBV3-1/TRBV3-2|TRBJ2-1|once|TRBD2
TGTGCCAGCAGCCAAGATTGGGGACTAGGCGCCGGTGAGCAGTTCTTC
CASSQDWGLGAGEQFF
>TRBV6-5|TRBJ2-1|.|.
TGTGCCAGCAGTTATCGTCCAGGGAGAGGGAGCAATGAGCAGTTCTTC
CASSYRPGRGSNEQFF
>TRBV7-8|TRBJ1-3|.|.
TGTGCCAGCAGCCGAACGGGGGATACTGGAAACACCATATATTTT
CASSRTGDTGNTIYF
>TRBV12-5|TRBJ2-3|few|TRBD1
TGTGCTAGTGGTTTGGCCACAGGGGCAGATACGCAGTATTTT
CASGLATGADTQYF
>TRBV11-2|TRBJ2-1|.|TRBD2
TGTGCCAGCAGCTATCGTAGCGGGGGTGTTAGCTCCTACAATGAGCAGTTCTTC
CASSYRSGGVSSYNEQFF
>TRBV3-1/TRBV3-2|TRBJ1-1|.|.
TGTGCCAGCAGCCAAGCAGGATTGAACACTGAAGCTTTCTTT
CASSQAGLNTEAFF
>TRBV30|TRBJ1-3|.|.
TGTGCCTGGACCCGGGACGGCCACTCTGGAAACACCATATATTTT
CAWTRDGHSGNTIYF
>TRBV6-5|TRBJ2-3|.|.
TGTGCCAGCAGCCCCACAATTTTAACAGATACGCAGTATTTT
CASSPTILTDTQYF
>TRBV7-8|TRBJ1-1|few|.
TGTGCCAGCAGCCGGGGGCGGCAGGACACTGAAGCTTTCTTT
CASSRGRQDTEAFF
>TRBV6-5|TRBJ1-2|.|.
TGTGCCAGCAGTTACCGCTCGATAGGGGATGGCTACACCTTC
CASSYRSIGDGYTF
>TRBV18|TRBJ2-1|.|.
TGTGCCAGCTCACCACCGTGGGACGGAATTTACAATGAGCAGTTCTTC
CASSPPWDGIYNEQFF
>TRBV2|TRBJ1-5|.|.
TGTGCCAGCAATGGGAGGGGTTACTATCAGCCCCAGCATTTT
CASNGRGYYQPQHF
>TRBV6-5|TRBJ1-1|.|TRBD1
TGTGCCAGCAGTTACGGGACAGCGTTAGGCACTGAAGCTTTCTTT
CASSYGTALGTEAFF